Shown below are 14 T cell receptor beta chains from a single sample sequenced in a study of PD-1 blockade in classical Hodgkin lymphoma (dated by TCRdb to 2020 to 2022). The time point label on this specimen signifies: cycle 4 day 1 (C4D1), after more than five weeks of nivolumab. Every trial patient had relapsed following autologous stem cell transplantation, and prior brentuximab vedotin exposure was what differed among cohorts A, B and C. The library was built by means of the immunoSEQ multiplex PCR assay. In TCRdb, the immuneACCESS table is reduced to in-frame sequences with V and J assigned. These tables do not hold every clone; where another copy was compared, an unresolved V gene accounts for under half, and the others remain unexplained. This sample holds some 22,000 clones; around three quarters were observed only once. 15% to 20% of the sample belongs to the ten largest clones. The material was peripheral blood mononuclear cells (PBMCs), obtained before the fourth cycle of nivolumab. The receptor set was obtained from a human donor with classical Hodgkin lymphoma.

The CDR3 region is CASSEERVVHEQYF. CDR3 bases: TGTGCCAGCAGTGAAGAACGGGTGGTCCACGAGCAGTACTTC. The chain is built from TRBV6-1 and TRBJ2-7; D unresolved. The CDR3 is 14 amino acids. Germline-derived CDR1 and CDR2 are MNHNS and SASEGT. The V and J ends lost 1 base and 5 bases respectively, with 12 bases between them.

The chain combines TRBV14 with TRBJ2-2; 8 nucleotides match TRBD2. After removal of 2 bases from V and 8 bases from J, the junction contained 4 bases not matched to a gene. Germline-derived CDR1 and CDR2 are SGHDN and FVKESK. The CDR3 length is 14 residues. CDR3 coding DNA: TGTGCCAGCAGCCAACGAGCGGGAGTAGGGGAGCTGTTTTTT. Its translation: CASSQRAGVGELFF.

The chain is built from TRBV5-4 and TRBJ2-6, with D unclear. V lost 0 bases to trimming and J lost 3 bases, with 10 bases between them. The CDR3 covers 16 residues. Looked up from germline, CDR1 is SGHNT and CDR2 is YYREEE (reference sequence). CDR3 sequence reads: CASSLVYGVGANVLTF. Here the CDR3 DNA reads TGTGCCAGCAGCTTGGTTTATGGGGTTGGGGCCAACGTCCTGACTTTC.

The genes are TRBV4-1 and TRBJ2-7, with D possibly matching TRBD1 (6 bases). The germline CDR1 and CDR2 sequences are MGHRA and YSYEKL. The CDR3 loop spans 15 amino acids. The V and J ends lost 1 base and 0 bases respectively, with 10 bases between them. CDR3 residues: CASSQGTVNSYEQYF. The CDR3 DNA reads TGCGCCAGCAGCCAAGGGACAGTTAACTCCTACGAGCAGTACTTC.

V usage is TRBV5-4 and J usage is TRBJ2-4, with 15 bases fitting TRBD2. Germline V gene data show CDR1 as SGHNT and CDR2 as YYREEE (reference sequence). The trim removed 4 bases at V and 8 bases at J, leaving 7 bases unmatched. The CDR3 runs 16 residues. The CDR3 coding sequence is TGTGCCAGCAGCGAAGGACTAGCGGGAGGGGAGGACATTCAGTACTTC. Its translation is CASSEGLAGGEDIQYF. The entire variable domain, with the rest obtained from reference TRBV5-4 and TRBJ2-4, is as follows: ETGVTQSPTHLIKTRGQQVTLRCSSQSGHNTVSWYQQALGQGPQFIFQYYREEENGRGNFPPRFSGLQFPNYSSELNVNALELDDSALYLCASSEGLAGGEDIQYFGAGTRLSVL.

This sequence joins TRBV11-3 and TRBJ2-5, with D perhaps TRBD1 (5 bases). The germline V gene has CDR1 SGHNT and CDR2 YENEEA. There are 15 residues in the CDR3. V lost 1 base to trimming and J lost 0 bases, with 9 bases between them. The CDR3 loop reads CASSLGGRNQETQYF. CDR3 nucleotides: TGTGCCAGCAGCTTAGGGGGCCGAAACCAAGAGACCCAGTACTTC.

The V and J genes are TRBV5-1 and TRBJ2-7; 7 nucleotides line up with TRBD2. J gave up 9 bases and V 3 bases, and 12 bases lay outside the gene matches. Germline values: CDR1 SGHRS, CDR2 YFSETQ. The CDR3 has 14 residues. The CDR3 DNA sequence: TGCGCCAGCAGCTCCGAACCGGGGACGGGGGGGCAGTACTTC. It yields the protein CASSSEPGTGGQYF.

This rearrangement joins TRBV21-1 to TRBJ2-4; the tabulated D call, TRBD2, remains unverified against the DNA. TRBV21-1 is given as a pseudogene. The CDR3 consists of 16 residues. CDR3: CASSQRREIAKNIQYF. In DNA form, the CDR3 reads TGTGCCAGCAGCCAACGACGGGAAATAGCCAAAAACATTCAGTACTTC.

The CDR3 coding sequence is TGTGCCAGCAGCTTCTTCCGGACCGGGGAGCTGTTTTTT. Protein: CASSFFRTGELFF. The chain joins TRBV7-7 to TRBJ2-2; no reliable D call. Germline values: CDR1 SSHAT, CDR2 FNYEAQ (reference sequence). CDR3 size: 13 residues. Deletions cut 3 bases from V and 5 bases from J, with 7 bases between.

The V gene is TRBV5-8, the J gene TRBJ2-1; D tentatively fits TRBD1 or TRBD2 (5 bases each). CDR1 and CDR2 from the germline V gene are SGHTS and YDEGEE. Trimming took off 4 bases at V and 4 bases at J, with 18 bases between the two ends. The CDR3 covers 16 residues. The CDR3: CASSTWDGVPYNEQFF. In nucleotides, the CDR3 is TGTGCCAGCAGCACCTGGGACGGCGTACCTTACAATGAGCAGTTCTTC. The complete variable domain, with remaining parts taken from reference TRBV5-8 and TRBJ2-1, reads EAGVTQSPTHLIKTRGQQATLRCSPISGHTSVYWYQQALGLGLQFLLWYDEGEERNRGNFPPRFSGRQFPNYSSELNVNALELEDSALYLCASSTWDGVPYNEQFFGPGTRLTVL.

The rearrangement links TRBV2 to TRBJ2-7; tentatively, D is TRBD1 (6 bases). Germline assignment: CDR1 SNHLY and CDR2 FYNNEI. The CDR3 extends over 15 amino acids. The V and J ends lost 1 base and 2 bases respectively, with 12 bases between them. CDR3 bases: TGTGCCAGCAGTGAAGATAAGGGGGTCCCCTACGAGCAGTACTTC. It encodes CASSEDKGVPYEQYF.

The chain is built from TRBV19 and TRBJ1-1, with 7 bases matching TRBD1. The CDR3 has 14 amino acids. CDR1 and CDR2 (germline): LNHDA, SQIVND (reference sequence). V shed 1 base and J 6 bases; nucleotides not matched to a gene: 5. The CDR3 region is CASSIGQGSAEAFF. Here the CDR3 DNA reads TGTGCCAGTAGTATAGGACAGGGTAGTGCTGAAGCTTTCTTT.

This chain joins TRBV6-1 and TRBJ2-3; D possibly corresponds to TRBD1 (5 bases). This CDR3 is built from 13 residues. Germline values: CDR1 MNHNS, CDR2 SASEGT. Trimming took 7 bases from V and 1 from J, leaving 9 bases between them. The CDR3 bases are TGTGCCAGCATCCTACAGGGCACAGATACGCAGTATTTT. Protein: CASILQGTDTQYF.

This clone was seen a handful of times. J is TRBJ2-5 and V is TRBV19, with D perhaps being TRBD1 or TRBD2 (5 bases each). The V gene's germline CDR1 is LNHDA and CDR2 SQIVND (reference sequence). With 3 bases removed from V and 5 bases from J, the gap between germline ends came to 16 bases. This CDR3 has 15 residues. CDR3 amino acids: CASSIQHHWGETQYF. Written as DNA, the CDR3 is TGTGCCAGTAGTATTCAACATCATTGGGGGGAGACCCAGTACTTC.